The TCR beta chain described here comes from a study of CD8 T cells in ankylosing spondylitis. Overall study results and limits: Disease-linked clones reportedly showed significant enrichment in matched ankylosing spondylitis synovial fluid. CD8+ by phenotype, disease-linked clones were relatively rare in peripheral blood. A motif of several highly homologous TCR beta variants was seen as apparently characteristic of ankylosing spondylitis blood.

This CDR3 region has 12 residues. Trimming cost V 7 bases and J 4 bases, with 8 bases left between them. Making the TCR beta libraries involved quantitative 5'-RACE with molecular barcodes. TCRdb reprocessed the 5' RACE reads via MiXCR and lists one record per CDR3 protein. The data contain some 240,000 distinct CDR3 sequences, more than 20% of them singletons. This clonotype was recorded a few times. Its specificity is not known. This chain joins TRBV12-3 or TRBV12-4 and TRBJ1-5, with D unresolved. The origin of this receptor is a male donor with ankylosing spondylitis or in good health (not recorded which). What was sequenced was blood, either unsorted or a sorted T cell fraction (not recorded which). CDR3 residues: CASTLSNQPQHF. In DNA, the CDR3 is TGTGCCAGCACCCTCAGTAATCAGCCCCAGCATTTT.